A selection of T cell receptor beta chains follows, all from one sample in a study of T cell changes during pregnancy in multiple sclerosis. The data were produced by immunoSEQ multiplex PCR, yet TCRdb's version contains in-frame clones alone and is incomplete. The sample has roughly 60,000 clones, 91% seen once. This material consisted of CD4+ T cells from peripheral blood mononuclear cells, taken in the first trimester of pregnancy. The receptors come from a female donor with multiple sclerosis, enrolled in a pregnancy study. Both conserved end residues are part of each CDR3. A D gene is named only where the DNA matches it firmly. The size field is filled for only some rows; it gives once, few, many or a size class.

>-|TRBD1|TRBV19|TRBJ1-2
CASSFRGIRGYTF
TGTGCCAGTAGCTTCAGGGGGATACGTGGCTACACCTTC
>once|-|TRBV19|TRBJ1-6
CASGRQDLSPLHF
TGTGCCAGTGGTCGACAGGACCTTTCACCCCTCCACTTT
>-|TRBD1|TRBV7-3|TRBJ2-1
CASRRQGTNEQFF
TGTGCCAGCAGGCGACAGGGAACCAATGAGCAGTTCTTC
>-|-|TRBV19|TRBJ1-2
CASSPGGVPNYGYTF
TGTGCCAGTAGTCCGGGGGGAGTGCCTAACTATGGCTACACCTTC
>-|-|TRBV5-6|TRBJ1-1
CASSLIDRRLMNTEAFF
TGTGCCAGCAGCTTAATCGACAGGCGGCTGATGAACACTGAAGCTTTCTTT
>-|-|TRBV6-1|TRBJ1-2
CASSLLGQGAYGYTF
TGTGCCAGTAGCCTGCTCGGGCAGGGCGCCTATGGCTACACCTTC
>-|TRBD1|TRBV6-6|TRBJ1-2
CASSGDRDNYGYTF
TGTGCCAGCAGCGGGGACAGGGACAACTATGGCTACACCTTC
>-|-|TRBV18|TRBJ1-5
CASSSGTANQPQHF
TGTGCCAGCTCATCAGGAACGGCCAATCAGCCCCAGCATTTT
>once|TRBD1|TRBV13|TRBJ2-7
CASSGDSTYEQYF
TGTGCCAGCAGCGGGGACAGTACTTACGAGCAGTACTTC
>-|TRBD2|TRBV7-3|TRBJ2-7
CASSPLTSGVSSEQYF
TGTGCCAGCAGCCCCCTGACTAGCGGGGTTAGTAGCGAGCAGTACTTC
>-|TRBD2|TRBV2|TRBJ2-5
CASTEGVAGGQETQYF
TGTGCCAGCACCGAAGGGGTAGCGGGGGGGCAAGAGACCCAGTACTTC
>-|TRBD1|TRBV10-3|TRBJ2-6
CAISTGVVGANVLTF
TGTGCCATCAGTACAGGGGTGGTCGGGGCCAACGTCCTGACTTTC
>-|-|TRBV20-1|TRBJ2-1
CSALSNEQFF
TGCAGTGCTTTGAGCAATGAGCAGTTCTTC
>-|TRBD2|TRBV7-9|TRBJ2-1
CASSLGRAGGLNEQFF
TGTGCCAGCAGCTTAGGACGAGCGGGGGGACTCAATGAGCAGTTCTTC
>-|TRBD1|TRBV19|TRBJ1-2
CASSLSGTENYGYTF
TGTGCCAGTAGCCTTAGCGGGACAGAAAACTATGGCTACACCTTC
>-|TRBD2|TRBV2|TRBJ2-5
CASSEARAGGETQYF
TGTGCCAGCAGTGAAGCGCGGGCGGGGGGGGAGACCCAGTACTTC
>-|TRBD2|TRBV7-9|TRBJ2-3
CASSLGLAFGTDTQYF
TGTGCCAGCAGCTTAGGACTAGCCTTCGGCACAGATACGCAGTATTTT
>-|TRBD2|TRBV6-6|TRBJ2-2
CASRGGVVTGELFF
TGTGCCAGCAGGGGGGGGGTTGTTACCGGGGAGCTGTTTTTT
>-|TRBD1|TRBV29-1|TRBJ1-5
CSVGIGTAGNQPQHF
TGCAGCGTTGGGATCGGGACAGCCGGCAATCAGCCCCAGCATTTT
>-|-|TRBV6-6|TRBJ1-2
CASREGGYGYTF
TGTGCCAGCAGGGAGGGGGGGTATGGCTACACCTTC
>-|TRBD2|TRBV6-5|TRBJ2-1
CASSYLTSGTYNEQFF
TGTGCCAGCAGTTACTTGACTAGCGGCACCTACAATGAGCAGTTCTTC
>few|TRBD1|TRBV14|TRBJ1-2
CASSQDRTGRDGYTF
TGTGCCAGCAGCCAAGACCGGACAGGGAGGGATGGCTACACCTTC
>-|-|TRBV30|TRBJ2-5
CAWSVLASKTQYF
TGTGCCTGGAGTGTGTTAGCGAGTAAGACCCAGTACTTC
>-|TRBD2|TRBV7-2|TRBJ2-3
CASSPLAGGPPDTQYF
TGTGCCAGCAGCCCATTAGCGGGGGGGCCGCCAGATACGCAGTATTTT
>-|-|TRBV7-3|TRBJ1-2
CASSLDPRTAAGYTF
TGTGCCAGCAGCTTAGACCCCAGGACAGCCGCGGGCTACACCTTC